Listed below are T cell receptor beta chains from one sample, sequenced in a study of blood T cell repertoires in COVID-19. The assay was immunoSEQ multiplex PCR, and TCRdb's table has in-frame clones only and misses some. The profile shows about 200,000 clones, 85% of them singletons. The sample taken for sequencing was peripheral blood. These receptors originate from a man in his sixties with COVID-19, enrolled during active disease. The CDR3 runs from the conserved cysteine through the conserved F or W. Fields, in order: clone size, V gene, J gene, D gene, CDR3 DNA, CDR3 protein. The D gene is left open where the match is weak. Clone sizes are given selectively: once, few, many, or a class where the clone is expanded.

>.|TRBV7-8|TRBJ1-1|TRBD1
TGTGCCAGCAGCCCCGGGACAGGGGCTATCACTGAAGCTTTCTTT
CASSPGTGAITEAFF
>once|TRBV12-3/TRBV12-4|TRBJ2-2|.
TGTGCCAGCAGTTCTTTTAGTCCCGGGGAGCTGTTTTTT
CASSSFSPGELFF
>.|TRBV5-1|TRBJ1-4|.
TGCGCCAGCAGCTTGGGCGGGGCAACTAATGAAAAACTGTTTTTT
CASSLGGATNEKLFF
>.|TRBV27|TRBJ2-5|.
TGCGGAAAGGGGGTCCAGTACTTC
CGKGVQYF
>.|TRBV19|TRBJ2-7|TRBD2
TGTGCCAGTAGTATTCTTCTAGCGGGAGGACTCGAGCAGTACTTC
CASSILLAGGLEQYF
>.|TRBV5-1|TRBJ1-4|.
TGCGCCAGCAGCTTGGGGACAGCAAATAATGAAAAACTGTTTTTT
CASSLGTANNEKLFF
>.|TRBV3-1/TRBV3-2|TRBJ2-1|TRBD2
TGTGCCAGCAGCCAGCGCACTAGCGGGAGGACTGCCAATGAGCAGTTCTTC
CASSQRTSGRTANEQFF
>.|TRBV5-1|TRBJ1-1|TRBD1
TGCGCCAGCAGCTTGGCCGGGGACAGCGGCACTGAAGCTTTCTTT
CASSLAGDSGTEAFF
>.|TRBV5-1|TRBJ2-3|.
TGCGCCAGCAGAGCCACAGCTAGCACAGATACGCAGTATTTT
CASRATASTDTQYF
>once|TRBV10-3|TRBJ1-4|.
TGTGCCATCAGTGACCCGTTAGGGGTGAAACTGTTTTTT
CAISDPLGVKLFF
>.|TRBV7-3|TRBJ1-1|TRBD1
TGTGCCAGCAGCGGACAGGCGAACACTGAAGCTTTCTTT
CASSGQANTEAFF
>.|TRBV4-1|TRBJ1-4|.
TGCGCCAGCAGCCAGGGCATTAGAGGGAGGACTAATGAAAAACTGTTTTTT
CASSQGIRGRTNEKLFF
>.|TRBV7-9|TRBJ2-3|.
TGTGCCAGCAGCCGTCAAAGTCCCGACCGGGGGAGGTCGGATACGCAGTATTTT
CASSRQSPDRGRSDTQYF
>.|TRBV7-3|TRBJ2-2|.
TGTGCCAGCAGCCTCAATGGCGCAGGGGTAACCGGGGAGCTGTTTTTT
CASSLNGAGVTGELFF
>.|TRBV6-5|TRBJ2-7|.
TGTGCCAGCAGTTACTCGACGGGAGTCTACGAGCAGTACTTC
CASSYSTGVYEQYF
>few|TRBV18|TRBJ1-5|TRBD1
TGTGCCAGCTCTCCGGGACAGAGTCAGCCCCAGCATTTT
CASSPGQSQPQHF
>.|TRBV9|TRBJ2-2|TRBD2
TGTGCCAGCAGCCCACGGGGGGGCACCGACACCGGGGAGCTGTTTTTT
CASSPRGGTDTGELFF
>once|TRBV7-2|TRBJ2-3|.
TGTGCCAGCAGCTTAACAGGCACAGATACGCAGTATTTT
CASSLTGTDTQYF